The 17 T cell receptor beta chains listed next were all sequenced from one sample in a study of CD4 T cells in relation to SARS-CoV-2 and coronaviruses. The antigens for these receptors are not known. Before the COVID-19 pandemic, during about 2010-2018, CD4+ T cells were taken from unexposed donors. After more than eight days of culture, CD4+ T cells were isolated. Some clones are missing from TCRdb's copy, which holds only in-frame ones; the method was immunoSEQ multiplex PCR. The sample has more than 20,000 clones; around three quarters are singletons. The sequenced sample consisted of CD4+ T cells from PBMCs, cultured in vitro. These receptors came from a human donor in good health.

V usage is TRBV7-2 and J usage is TRBJ1-6, with a possible D match to TRBD1 (5 bases). The germline V gene has CDR1 SGHTA and CDR2 FQGNSA. The CDR3 has 16 amino acids. Trimming took off 4 bases at V and 6 bases at J, with 16 bases between the two ends. This chain's CDR3 is CASSWGGENGNSPLHF. In DNA form, the CDR3 reads TGTGCCAGCAGCTGGGGGGGGGAAAATGGTAATTCACCCCTCCACTTT.

V gene TRBV2 combines with J gene TRBJ2-3; 9 positions match TRBD2. The germline CDR1 and CDR2 sequences are SNHLY and FYNNEI. The J segment lost 3 bases and the V segment lost 11 bases, leaving 9 bases of the junction unmatched. The CDR3 loop spans 14 amino acids. The CDR3 sequence is CAVPGTSLTDTQYF. Written as DNA, the CDR3 is TGTGCCGTCCCCGGGACTAGCTTGACAGATACGCAGTATTTT.

The CDR3 loop reads CASSHVLHREKLFF. The CDR3 DNA reads TGTGCCAGCAGTCACGTCCTACACAGAGAAAAACTGTTTTTT. V is TRBV6-2 or TRBV6-3 and J is TRBJ1-4, with D unresolved. Germline V gene lookup returns CDR1 MNHEY and CDR2 SVGEGT. The CDR3 is made up of 14 amino acids. Trimming shortened V by 5 bases and J by 8 bases, and 15 bases separated the two germline ends.

This clone showed up just a few times. This chain joins TRBV14 and TRBJ1-2; tentatively, D is TRBD1 (5 bases). The CDR3 is made up of 14 amino acids. Germline V gives CDR1 SGHDN, CDR2 FVKESK. The germline V and J ends were trimmed by 0 bases and 7 bases, with 12 bases remaining between them. As DNA, the CDR3 is TGTGCCAGCAGCCAAGATTTAGCAGGGACTGGCTACACCTTC. Translating it yields CASSQDLAGTGYTF.

V is TRBV7-8 and J is TRBJ1-4, with D possibly TRBD1 on 6 matching bases. The germline gives CDR1 SGHVS, CDR2 FQNEAQ. This CDR3 comprises 14 residues. V gave up 3 bases and J gave up 7 bases, with 12 bases separating them. The CDR3 sequence: CASSFRARGEKLFF. DNA of the CDR3: TGTGCCAGCAGCTTCCGGGCCAGGGGTGAAAAACTGTTTTTT.

CDR3 residues: CASSPFLNSGANVLTF. CDR3 DNA sequence: TGTGCCAGCAGCCCTTTTTTAAACTCTGGGGCCAACGTCCTGACTTTC. This rearrangement joins TRBV11-2 to TRBJ2-6, with D uncertain. The CDR3 spans 16 residues. CDR1 and CDR2 from the germline V gene are SGHAT and FQNNGV. The V end was cut by 5 bases, the J end by 0 bases, with 11 bases between. The variable domain in full, completed from reference TRBV11-2 and TRBJ2-6, reads EAGVAQSPRYKIIEKRQSVAFWCNPISGHATLYWYQQILGQGPKLLIQFQNNGVVDDSQLPKDRFSAERLKGVDSTLKIQPAKLEDSAVYLCASSPFLNSGANVLTFGAGSRLTVL.

The J gene is TRBJ2-1, the V gene TRBV5-1; TRBD1 agrees at 8 bases. The CDR3 spans 13 residues. J gave up 10 bases and V 4 bases, and 7 bases lay outside the gene matches. Looked up from germline, CDR1 is SGHRS and CDR2 is YFSETQ. The CDR3 region is CASSDQGAREQFF. The CDR3 DNA is TGCGCCAGCAGCGACCAGGGGGCACGGGAGCAGTTCTTC.

V usage is TRBV6-5 and J usage is TRBJ2-7, with 9 nucleotides matching TRBD1. V was clipped by 6 bases and J by 5 bases; unmatched bases: 8. The CDR3 spans 14 residues. The germline gives CDR1 MNHEY, CDR2 SVGAGI. CDR3 protein: CASSTTGTGNEQYF. CDR3 nucleotide sequence: TGTGCCAGCAGCACCACCGGGACAGGGAACGAGCAGTACTTC.

This clone appeared a few times. V and J are TRBV2 and TRBJ1-2, with D maybe TRBD1 (5 bases). Germline V gives CDR1 SNHLY, CDR2 FYNNEI. V was trimmed by 4 bases and J by 8 bases, leaving 11 bases between them. This CDR3 comprises 12 residues. The CDR3 DNA reads TGTGCCAGCAGTGCAGGGTATGAAGGCTACACCTTC. Translation gives CASSAGYEGYTF. Full variable domain (remainder filled in from reference TRBV2 and TRBJ1-2): EPEVTQTPSHQVTQMGQEVILRCVPISNHLYFYWYRQILGQKVEFLVSFYNNEISEKSEIFDDQFSVERPDGSNFTLKIRSTKLEDSAMYFCASSAGYEGYTFGSGTRLTVV.

V is TRBV6-2 or TRBV6-3 and J is TRBJ1-3; D unresolved. Germline V gene sequence: CDR1 MNHEY, CDR2 SVGEGT. The CDR3 is 17 amino acids. Trimming cost V 2 bases and J 4 bases, with 18 bases left between them. The chain's CDR3 is CASSYGRLQPRGNTIYF. The CDR3 nucleotides read TGTGCCAGCAGTTACGGCAGACTCCAACCTAGAGGAAACACCATATATTTT.

This chain uses TRBV7-2 with TRBJ1-3, with D uncertain. V lost 5 bases and J lost 2, with 10 bases in between. Germline CDR1 SGHTA, CDR2 FQGNSA. This CDR3 is built from 14 residues. The CDR3: CASSLSVTGNTIYF. As DNA, the CDR3 is TGTGCCAGCAGCCTCTCGGTCACTGGAAACACCATATATTTT.

The J gene is TRBJ2-5, the V gene TRBV27; TRBD1 aligns across 8 bases. CDR1 is MNHEY, CDR2 SMNVEV, per germline (reference sequence). The CDR3 loop spans 14 amino acids. The J segment lost 2 bases and the V segment lost 1 base, leaving 0 bases of the junction unmatched. The CDR3 bases are TGTGCCAGCAGTTTATGGGACAGGCAAGAGACCCAGTACTTC. Its translation is CASSLWDRQETQYF.

The chain has TRBV19 and TRBJ2-5, with unresolved D. Germline loops: CDR1 LNHDA, CDR2 SQIVND (reference sequence). CDR3 length equals 12 residues. V lost 6 bases to trimming and J lost 1 base, with 6 bases between them. This CDR3 reads CASSSSQETQYF. The CDR3, as DNA: TGTGCCAGTAGCAGCTCCCAAGAGACCCAGTACTTC.

The J gene is TRBJ2-2, the V gene TRBV7-3; the match to TRBD2 covers 12 bases. V lost 0 bases, J lost 5 bases, and 1 base stayed unmatched. The length of the CDR3 is 16 residues. The V gene's germline CDR1 is SGHTA and CDR2 FQGTGA. The CDR3 is CASSLTGLAGTGELFF. The CDR3 nucleotides are TGTGCCAGCAGCTTAACGGGACTAGCGGGTACCGGGGAGCTGTTTTTT. The full variable domain, in which reference TRBV7-3 and TRBJ2-2 provide the parts outside the CDR3, is GAGVSQTPSNKVTEKGKYVELRCDPISGHTALYWYRQSLGQGPEFLIYFQGTGAADDSGLPNDRFFAVRPEGSVSTLKIQRTERGDSAVYLCASSLTGLAGTGELFFGEGSRLTVL.

The chain joins TRBV7-9 to TRBJ2-1; weak D call: TRBD1 (5 bases). The germline V gene encodes CDR1 SEHNR and CDR2 FQNEAQ (reference sequence). This CDR3 comprises 13 residues. The V and J ends lost 0 bases and 10 bases respectively, with 10 bases between them. CDR3 in amino acids: CASSLASGQEQFF. The CDR3 DNA reads as TGTGCCAGCAGCTTAGCGTCAGGGCAGGAGCAGTTCTTC.

The genes are TRBV30 and TRBJ2-5, with D maybe TRBD2 (5 bases). The CDR3 totals 11 residues. Trimming pared 7 bases from V and 5 bases from J, leaving 11 bases between. In germline, CDR1 is GTSNPN, CDR2 SVGIG (reference sequence). In DNA form, the CDR3 reads TGTGCCTTTCTCCCGGGGGAGACCCAGTACTTC. Its protein is CAFLPGETQYF.

This chain joins TRBV7-9 and TRBJ2-1; 8 nucleotides align to TRBD2. V lost 5 bases, J lost 8 bases, and 11 bases stayed unmatched. Germline V gene sequence: CDR1 SEHNR, CDR2 FQNEAQ (reference sequence). The CDR3 is 15 amino acids. CDR3: CASSPRRGGVDEQFF. The CDR3 DNA sequence: TGTGCCAGCAGCCCACGACGGGGGGGGGTTGATGAGCAGTTCTTC.